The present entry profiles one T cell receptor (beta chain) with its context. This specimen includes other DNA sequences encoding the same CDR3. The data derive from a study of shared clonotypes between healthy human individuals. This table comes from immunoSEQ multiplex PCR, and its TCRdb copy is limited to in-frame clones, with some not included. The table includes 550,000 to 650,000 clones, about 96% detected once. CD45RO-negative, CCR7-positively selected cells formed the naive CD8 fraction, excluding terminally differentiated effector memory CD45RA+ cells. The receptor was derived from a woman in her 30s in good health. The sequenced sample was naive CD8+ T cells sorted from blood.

The CDR3 reads CASSEGTGYGYTF. The CDR3 DNA follows: TGTGCCAGCAGTGAGGGTACAGGATATGGCTACACCTTC. V and J are TRBV6-1 and TRBJ1-2; D is perhaps TRBD1 (5 bases). The V gene lost 3 bases and the J gene lost 5 bases, with 10 bases spanning the gap. CDR1 and CDR2 from the germline V gene are MNHNS and SASEGT. The CDR3 has 13 amino acids.